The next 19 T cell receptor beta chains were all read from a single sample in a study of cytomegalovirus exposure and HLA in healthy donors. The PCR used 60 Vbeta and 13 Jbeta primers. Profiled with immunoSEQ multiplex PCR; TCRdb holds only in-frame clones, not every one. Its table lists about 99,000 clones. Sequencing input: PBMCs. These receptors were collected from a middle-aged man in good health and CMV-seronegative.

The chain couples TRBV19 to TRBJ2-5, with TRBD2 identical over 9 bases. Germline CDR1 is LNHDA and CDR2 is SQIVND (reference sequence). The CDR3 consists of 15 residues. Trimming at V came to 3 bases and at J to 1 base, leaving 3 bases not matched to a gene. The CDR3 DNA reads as TGTGCCAGTAGTATTAGCGGGAGCGGCCAAGAGACCCAGTACTTC. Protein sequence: CASSISGSGQETQYF. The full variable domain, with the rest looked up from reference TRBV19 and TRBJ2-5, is DGGITQSPKYLFRKEGQNVTLSCEQNLNHDAMYWYRQDPGQGLRLIYYSQIVNDFQKGDIAEGYSVSREKKESFPLTVTSAQKNPTAFYLCASSISGSGQETQYFGPGTRLLVL.

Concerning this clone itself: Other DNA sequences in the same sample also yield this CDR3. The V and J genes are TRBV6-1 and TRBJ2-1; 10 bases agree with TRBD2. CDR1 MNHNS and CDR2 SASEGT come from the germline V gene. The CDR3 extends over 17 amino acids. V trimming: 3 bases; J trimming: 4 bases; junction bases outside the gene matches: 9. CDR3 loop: CASSDTHPGLAYNEQFF. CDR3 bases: TGTGCCAGCAGTGACACGCACCCGGGACTAGCGTACAATGAGCAGTTCTTC.

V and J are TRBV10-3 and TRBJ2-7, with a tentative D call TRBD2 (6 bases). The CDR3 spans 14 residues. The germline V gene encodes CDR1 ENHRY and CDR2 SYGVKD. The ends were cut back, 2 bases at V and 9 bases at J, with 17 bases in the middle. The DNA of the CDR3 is TGTGCCATCAGTGAGAGGGACTCATACGGCGGGCAGTACTTC. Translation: CAISERDSYGGQYF.

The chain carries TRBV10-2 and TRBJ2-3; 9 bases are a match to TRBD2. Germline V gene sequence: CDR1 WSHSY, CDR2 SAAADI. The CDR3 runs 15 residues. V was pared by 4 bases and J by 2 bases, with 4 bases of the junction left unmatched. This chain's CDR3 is CASSGLADPTDTQYF. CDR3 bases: TGCGCCAGCAGTGGACTAGCGGACCCCACAGATACGCAGTATTTT.

The CDR3 sequence is CASSRAGGGLNEQFF. The CDR3 bases are TGTGCCAGTAGTAGGGCGGGAGGTGGGCTCAATGAGCAGTTCTTC. The chain has TRBV19 and TRBJ2-1; 8 nucleotides line up with TRBD2. The V and J ends lost 4 bases and 6 bases, in that order; junction bases with no gene match: 8. Per the germline V gene, CDR1 is LNHDA and CDR2 is SQIVND (reference sequence). The CDR3 loop spans 15 amino acids.

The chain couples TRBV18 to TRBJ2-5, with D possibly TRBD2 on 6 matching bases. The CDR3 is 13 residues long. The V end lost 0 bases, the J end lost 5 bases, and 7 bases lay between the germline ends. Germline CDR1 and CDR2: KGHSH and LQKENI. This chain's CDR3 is CASSPPAGETQYF. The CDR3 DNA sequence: TGTGCCAGCTCACCACCAGCGGGTGAGACCCAGTACTTC.

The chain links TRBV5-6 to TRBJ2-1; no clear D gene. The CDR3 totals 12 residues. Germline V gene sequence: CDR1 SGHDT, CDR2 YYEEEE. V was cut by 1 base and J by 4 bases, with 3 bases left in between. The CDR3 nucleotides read TGTGCCAGCAGCTTGCAGTACAATGAGCAGTTCTTC. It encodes CASSLQYNEQFF.

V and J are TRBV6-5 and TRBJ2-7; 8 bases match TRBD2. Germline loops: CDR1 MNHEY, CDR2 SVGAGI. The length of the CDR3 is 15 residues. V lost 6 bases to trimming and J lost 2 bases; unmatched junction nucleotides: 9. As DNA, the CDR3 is TGTGCCAGCAGGCCCCGAGGAGCGGGGGCCTACGAGCAGTACTTC. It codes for CASRPRGAGAYEQYF.

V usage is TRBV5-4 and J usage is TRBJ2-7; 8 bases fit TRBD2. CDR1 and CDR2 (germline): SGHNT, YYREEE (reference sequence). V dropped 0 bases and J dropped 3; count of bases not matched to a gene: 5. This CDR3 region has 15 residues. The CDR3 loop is CASSLDGGGFYEQYF. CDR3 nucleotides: TGTGCCAGCAGCTTGGACGGGGGGGGGTTCTACGAGCAGTACTTC.

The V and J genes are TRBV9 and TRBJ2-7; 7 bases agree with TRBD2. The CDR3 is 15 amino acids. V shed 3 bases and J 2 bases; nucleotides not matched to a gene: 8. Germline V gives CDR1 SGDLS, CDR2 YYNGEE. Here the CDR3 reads CASSGSLGGAYEQYF. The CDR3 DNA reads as TGTGCCAGCAGCGGATCTTTGGGGGGGGCCTACGAGCAGTACTTC.

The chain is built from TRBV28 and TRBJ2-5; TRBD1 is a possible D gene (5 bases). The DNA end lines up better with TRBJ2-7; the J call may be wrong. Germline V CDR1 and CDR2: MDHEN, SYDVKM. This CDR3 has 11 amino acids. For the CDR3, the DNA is TGTGCGGTGCAGGGTAACTACGAGCAGTACTTC. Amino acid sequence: CAVQGNYEQYF.

CDR3 residues: CASSPGQGRALNTEAFF. The CDR3 DNA is TGTGCCAGCAGTCCCGGACAGGGGAGGGCTTTGAACACTGAAGCTTTCTTT. The chain has TRBV27 and TRBJ1-1; 9 bases align to TRBD1. The junction had 10 bases not matched to a gene; V was cut back by 5 bases and J by 0 bases. Germline loops: CDR1 MNHEY, CDR2 SMNVEV (reference sequence). CDR3 length equals 17 residues.

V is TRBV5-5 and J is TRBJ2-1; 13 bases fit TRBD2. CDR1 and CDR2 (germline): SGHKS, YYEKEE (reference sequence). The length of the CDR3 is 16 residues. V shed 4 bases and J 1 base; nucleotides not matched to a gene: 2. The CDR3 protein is CASSLLAGGSYNEQFF. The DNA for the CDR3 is TGTGCCAGCAGCCTACTAGCGGGGGGGTCCTACAATGAGCAGTTCTTC.

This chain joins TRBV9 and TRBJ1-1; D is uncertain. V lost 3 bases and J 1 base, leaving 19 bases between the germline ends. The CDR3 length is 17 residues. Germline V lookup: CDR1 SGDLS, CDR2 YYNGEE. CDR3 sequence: CASSAYLRRQGNTEAFF. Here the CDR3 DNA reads TGTGCCAGCAGCGCCTATCTTAGGAGGCAAGGGAACACTGAAGCTTTCTTT.

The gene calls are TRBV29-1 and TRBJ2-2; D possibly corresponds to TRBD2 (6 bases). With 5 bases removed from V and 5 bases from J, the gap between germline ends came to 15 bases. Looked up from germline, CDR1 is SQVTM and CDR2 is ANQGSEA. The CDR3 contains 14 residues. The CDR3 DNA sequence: TGCAGCGTTCGATCTAGCGTCAGTACCGGGGAGCTGTTTTTT. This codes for CSVRSSVSTGELFF.

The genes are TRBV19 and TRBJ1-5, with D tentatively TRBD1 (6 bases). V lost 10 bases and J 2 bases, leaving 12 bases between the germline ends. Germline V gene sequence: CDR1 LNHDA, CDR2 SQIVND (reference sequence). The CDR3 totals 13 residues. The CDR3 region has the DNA TGTGCCACACAACAGGGTGGCAATCAGCCCCAGCATTTT. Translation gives CATQQGGNQPQHF.

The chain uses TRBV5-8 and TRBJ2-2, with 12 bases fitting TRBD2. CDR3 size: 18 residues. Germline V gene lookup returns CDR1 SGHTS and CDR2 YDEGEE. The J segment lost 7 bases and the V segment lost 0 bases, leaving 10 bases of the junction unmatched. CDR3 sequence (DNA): TGTGCCAGCAGCTTGGCCACTAGCGGGGGGCCTATCTTCGGGGAGCTGTTTTTT. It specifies CASSLATSGGPIFGELFF.

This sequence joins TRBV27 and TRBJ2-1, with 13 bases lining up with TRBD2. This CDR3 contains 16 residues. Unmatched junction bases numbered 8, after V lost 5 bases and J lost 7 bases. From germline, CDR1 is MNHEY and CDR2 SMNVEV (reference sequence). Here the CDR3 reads CASSPRTSGGVNEQFF. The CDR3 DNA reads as TGTGCCAGCAGTCCCAGGACTAGCGGGGGTGTTAATGAGCAGTTCTTC.

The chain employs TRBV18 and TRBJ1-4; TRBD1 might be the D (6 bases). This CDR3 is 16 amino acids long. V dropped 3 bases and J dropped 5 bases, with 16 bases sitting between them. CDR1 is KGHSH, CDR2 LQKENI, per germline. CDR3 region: CASSPRRTEANEKLFF. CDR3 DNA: TGTGCCAGCTCACCCAGGCGGACAGAGGCCAATGAAAAACTGTTTTTT.